These 27 T cell receptor beta chains were sequenced from one sample in a study of blood T cell repertoires in COVID-19. Sequencing used immunoSEQ multiplex PCR; TCRdb keeps in-frame clones, though not all of them. The sample yields 60,000 to 65,000 clones, 90% seen once. Material for sequencing was peripheral blood. The receptors stem from a human donor with active COVID-19. The donor label of this sample is uncertain.

This clone was detected only once. The CDR3, as DNA: TGTGCCAGCAGCCGCCGGGACTACTCCTACGAGCAGTACTTC. This encodes CASSRRDYSYEQYF. The V and J genes are TRBV3-1 (or the pseudogene TRBV3-2) and TRBJ2-7; TRBD2 matches 7 bases. V dropped 4 bases and J dropped 0; count of bases not matched to a gene: 3. The CDR3 extends over 14 amino acids. CDR1 is LGHDT, CDR2 YNNKEL, per germline (reference sequence).

The gene calls are TRBV10-3 and TRBJ1-6, with a tentative D call TRBD1 (6 bases). V gave up 10 bases and J gave up 7 bases, with 20 bases separating them. The germline V gene has CDR1 ENHRY and CDR2 SYGVKD. The CDR3 runs to 15 residues. Here the CDR3 reads CATRRGAGENSPLHF. CDR3 sequence (DNA): TGTGCCACCAGGCGGGGGGCAGGGGAGAATTCACCCCTCCACTTT.

This clone was recorded once. The rearrangement joins TRBV4-2 to TRBJ2-1, with 8 bases lining up with TRBD2. J was trimmed by 0 bases and V by 3 bases; bases with no gene match: 4. Germline V CDR1 and CDR2: LGHNA, YNFKEQ. The CDR3 spans 16 residues. The CDR3 protein is CASSQTGTSSYNEQFF. The CDR3 coding sequence is TGTGCCAGCAGCCAGACCGGGACTAGCTCCTACAATGAGCAGTTCTTC.

This clone was counted once. Here the CDR3 DNA reads TGTGCCAGCAGCCTTTTGACAGGTGCAAACTATGGCTACACCTTC. It yields the protein CASSLLTGANYGYTF. This chain uses TRBV4-2 with TRBJ1-2; D may be TRBD1 (6 bases). The CDR3 runs 15 residues. Germline values: CDR1 LGHNA, CDR2 YNFKEQ. Trimming shortened V by 4 bases and J by 2 bases, and 14 bases separated the two germline ends.

V usage is TRBV5-6 and J usage is TRBJ2-5; tentatively, D is TRBD1 (5 bases). This CDR3 contains 13 residues. Germline V lookup: CDR1 SGHDT, CDR2 YYEEEE. V was shortened by 3 bases and J by 4 bases, with 10 bases between the two germline ends. CDR3 region: CASSSTGIETQYF. In nucleotides, the CDR3 is TGTGCCAGCAGCTCCACAGGTATAGAGACCCAGTACTTC.

J is TRBJ1-4 and V is TRBV27; the match to TRBD1 covers 8 bases. The CDR3 extends over 16 amino acids. With 1 base clipped from V and 3 bases from J, the junction kept 4 bases outside the gene matches. Germline V gene sequence: CDR1 MNHEY, CDR2 SMNVEV (reference sequence). DNA of the CDR3: TGTGCCAGCAGTTTATGGGGACAGGCTGCTAATGAAAAACTGTTTTTT. This gives the protein CASSLWGQAANEKLFF. The full variable domain, completed using reference TRBV27 and TRBJ1-4, is EAQVTQNPRYLITVTGKKLTVTCSQNMNHEYMSWYRQDPGLGLRQIYYSMNVEVTDKGDVPEGYKVSRKEKRNFPLILESPSPNQTSLYFCASSLWGQAANEKLFFGSGTQLSVL.

The chain joins TRBV2 to TRBJ1-6, with 8 bases fitting TRBD1. Germline values: CDR1 SNHLY, CDR2 FYNNEI. The CDR3 has 15 amino acids. Trimming removed 6 bases from V and 7 bases from J; junction bases left unmatched: 8. CDR3 region: CASRDRARVNSPLHF. The CDR3 nucleotides are TGTGCCAGCAGGGACAGGGCCAGAGTCAATTCACCCCTCCACTTT.

The chain is built from TRBV3-1 (or the pseudogene TRBV3-2) and TRBJ1-2; D might be TRBD1 (6 bases). Trimming removed 0 bases at V and 2 bases at J, with 13 bases between. The CDR3 consists of 16 residues. Germline V lookup: CDR1 LGHDT, CDR2 YNNKEL (reference sequence). This CDR3 is CASSQDYRTENYGYTF. The CDR3 DNA reads TGTGCCAGCAGCCAAGATTATAGGACAGAGAACTATGGCTACACCTTC.

The chain uses TRBV5-1 and TRBJ2-3; TRBD2 matches 11 bases. J gave up 6 bases and V 4 bases, and 10 bases lay outside the gene matches. CDR1 is SGHRS, CDR2 YFSETQ, per germline. The CDR3 runs to 16 residues. CDR3 protein: CASSLGTSGWGDTQYF. The DNA for the CDR3 is TGCGCCAGCAGCCTTGGGACTAGCGGATGGGGCGATACGCAGTATTTT.

This chain links TRBV5-4 with TRBJ1-3, with D possibly being TRBD1 (5 bases). V was trimmed by 4 bases and J by 0 bases, leaving 11 bases between them. The CDR3 runs to 15 residues. The germline V gene encodes CDR1 SGHNT and CDR2 YYREEE (reference sequence). The CDR3 protein is CASSPDTASGNTIYF. In DNA, the CDR3 is TGTGCCAGCAGCCCGGACACCGCCTCTGGAAACACCATATATTTT.

Only one count was recorded for this clone. The chain recombines TRBV9 with TRBJ2-1; D not certain. Trimming removed 3 bases at V and 0 bases at J, with 7 bases between. This CDR3 has 14 residues. Germline V gives CDR1 SGDLS, CDR2 YYNGEE. CDR3 residues: CASSGPPSYNEQFF. The CDR3 DNA reads TGTGCCAGCAGCGGGCCGCCCTCCTACAATGAGCAGTTCTTC.

The V and J genes are TRBV4-2 and TRBJ2-7; D is perhaps TRBD2 (5 bases). This CDR3 contains 16 residues. Germline V gene lookup returns CDR1 LGHNA and CDR2 YNFKEQ. Trimming pared 0 bases from V and 2 bases from J, leaving 14 bases between. CDR3 in DNA: TGTGCCAGCAGCCAAGAAATGAGTCGGGGTACCTACGAGCAGTACTTC. Translating it yields CASSQEMSRGTYEQYF.

The J gene is TRBJ2-3, the V gene TRBV6-5, with D maybe TRBD2 (6 bases). The CDR3 length is 14 residues. V was shortened by 6 bases and J by 2 bases, with 12 bases between the two germline ends. In germline, CDR1 is MNHEY, CDR2 SVGAGI. CDR3 DNA sequence: TGTGCCAGCAGCCTCACTAGCCCCACAGATACGCAGTATTTT. It encodes CASSLTSPTDTQYF.

The CDR3 DNA follows: TGTGCCAGCTCACTGGGGACAGGGGCCTATGGCTACACCTTC. This encodes CASSLGTGAYGYTF. This chain joins TRBV18 and TRBJ1-2, with 10 bases fitting TRBD1. The V and J ends lost 4 bases and 4 bases, in that order; junction bases with no gene match: 3. From germline, CDR1 is KGHSH and CDR2 LQKENI. The CDR3 covers 14 residues.

The chain links TRBV9 to TRBJ2-1, with D possibly being TRBD2 (6 bases). The V gene's germline CDR1 is SGDLS and CDR2 YYNGEE. Trimming pared 0 bases from V and 9 bases from J, leaving 13 bases between. The CDR3 is 14 residues long. CDR3 DNA sequence: TGTGCCAGCAGCGTAGGAGATAGCGGATCTGAGCAGTTCTTC. Translation: CASSVGDSGSEQFF.

The rearrangement links TRBV28 to TRBJ2-5, with 9 bases matching TRBD2. After removal of 5 bases from V and 1 base from J, the junction contained 17 bases not matched to a gene. The CDR3 totals 19 residues. The germline V gene encodes CDR1 MDHEN and CDR2 SYDVKM. The CDR3 protein is CASSPTFSGGIGGQETQYF. The CDR3 DNA reads TGTGCCAGCAGTCCAACTTTTAGCGGGGGTATTGGGGGCCAAGAGACCCAGTACTTC.

The rearrangement joins TRBV28 to TRBJ1-1; D is unresolved. CDR1 MDHEN and CDR2 SYDVKM come from the germline V gene. V was clipped by 6 bases and J by 6 bases, with 11 bases between them. This CDR3 is built from 12 residues. CDR3 region: CASSRGGPEAFF. Here the CDR3 DNA reads TGTGCCAGCAGCCGAGGAGGGCCTGAAGCTTTCTTT.

V gene TRBV7-2 combines with J gene TRBJ2-2, with 7 bases fitting TRBD1. J lost 7 bases, V lost 3 bases, and 17 bases had no gene match. The CDR3 has 18 residues. Germline V gene data show CDR1 as SGHTA and CDR2 as FQGNSA. DNA for the CDR3: TGTGCCAGCAGCTTTAAACCCTACAGGGGAGTTTCGAGCGGGGAGCTGTTTTTT. Residues: CASSFKPYRGVSSGELFF.

Only one count was recorded for this clone. The chain combines TRBV27 with TRBJ2-7; no clear D gene. Germline V gives CDR1 MNHEY, CDR2 SMNVEV (reference sequence). The length of the CDR3 is 15 residues. V dropped 8 bases and J dropped 2 bases, with 19 bases sitting between them. The chain's CDR3 is CASRNPKTAAYEQYF. The CDR3 DNA is TGTGCCAGCCGAAACCCCAAGACGGCGGCCTACGAGCAGTACTTC.

This chain uses TRBV6-2 or TRBV6-3 with TRBJ1-5; TRBD1 is a possible D gene (6 bases). Trimming took 5 bases from V and 5 from J, leaving 13 bases between them. The CDR3 spans 14 residues. Germline assignment: CDR1 MNHEY and CDR2 SVGEGT. The CDR3, as DNA: TGTGCCAGCAGTAAGGACAGCCCGGATCAGCCCCAGCATTTT. Translating gives CASSKDSPDQPQHF.

The rearrangement joins TRBV27 to TRBJ2-5; a possible D gene is TRBD1 (5 bases). Trimming took 2 bases from V and 5 from J, leaving 9 bases between them. From germline, CDR1 is MNHEY and CDR2 SMNVEV (reference sequence). The CDR3 sequence is 13 residues long. The CDR3, as DNA: TGTGCCAGCAGTTTAATTTACAGGGAGACCCAGTACTTC. Its protein product is CASSLIYRETQYF.

The rearrangement links TRBV2 to TRBJ2-7; 9 bases line up with TRBD2. V shed 3 bases, J shed 0 bases, and the junction held 9 bases outside the gene matches. The CDR3 totals 17 residues. Germline lookup yields CDR1 SNHLY and CDR2 FYNNEI. Here the CDR3 reads CASSELVAAGGSYEQYF. The CDR3 DNA reads as TGTGCCAGCAGTGAGCTCGTTGCAGCGGGAGGCTCCTACGAGCAGTACTTC.

The chain joins TRBV10-2 to TRBJ2-3; TRBD2 matches 10 bases. Germline CDR1 and CDR2: WSHSY and SAAADI. V shed 0 bases, J shed 5 bases, and the junction held 11 bases outside the gene matches. This CDR3 is built from 18 residues. The CDR3 loop is CASSESVAGGSSVDTQYF. DNA for the CDR3: TGCGCCAGCAGTGAGTCTGTAGCGGGGGGCTCTAGTGTAGATACGCAGTATTTT.

The V gene is TRBV5-1, the J gene TRBJ1-6, with 9 bases aligning to TRBD1. With V trimmed by 0 bases and J by 7 bases, 5 bases remained unmatched. This CDR3 comprises 16 residues. In germline, CDR1 is SGHRS, CDR2 YFSETQ. This CDR3 is CASSLAGTGQNSPLHF. The CDR3 DNA reads as TGCGCCAGCAGCTTGGCCGGGACAGGGCAAAATTCACCCCTCCACTTT.

The chain uses TRBV7-2 and TRBJ2-7; D remains ambiguous. Germline V gene lookup returns CDR1 SGHTA and CDR2 FQGNSA. The CDR3 has 12 residues. V was shortened by 6 bases and J by 0 bases, with 6 bases between the two germline ends. CDR3 sequence: CASSPGSYEQYF. The CDR3 nucleotides are TGTGCCAGCAGTCCCGGCTCCTACGAGCAGTACTTC.

The J gene is TRBJ1-2, the V gene TRBV19, with TRBD1 as a possible D gene (6 bases). Trimming stripped 1 base from V and 7 bases from J, with 25 bases between. Germline loops: CDR1 LNHDA, CDR2 SQIVND (reference sequence). The CDR3 consists of 18 residues. Here the CDR3 DNA reads TGTGCCAGTAGTATAGCCCCTATGGCTGGACGGGGACAAGGTGGCTACACCTTC. It encodes CASSIAPMAGRGQGGYTF.

J is TRBJ2-7 and V is TRBV7-3; D is uncertain. Germline lookup yields CDR1 SGHTA and CDR2 FQGTGA. The CDR3 loop spans 13 amino acids. Trimming removed 5 bases at V and 2 bases at J, with 10 bases between. DNA for the CDR3: TGTGCCAGCAGCCCGGGTTCTACCTACGAGCAGTACTTC. It specifies CASSPGSTYEQYF.